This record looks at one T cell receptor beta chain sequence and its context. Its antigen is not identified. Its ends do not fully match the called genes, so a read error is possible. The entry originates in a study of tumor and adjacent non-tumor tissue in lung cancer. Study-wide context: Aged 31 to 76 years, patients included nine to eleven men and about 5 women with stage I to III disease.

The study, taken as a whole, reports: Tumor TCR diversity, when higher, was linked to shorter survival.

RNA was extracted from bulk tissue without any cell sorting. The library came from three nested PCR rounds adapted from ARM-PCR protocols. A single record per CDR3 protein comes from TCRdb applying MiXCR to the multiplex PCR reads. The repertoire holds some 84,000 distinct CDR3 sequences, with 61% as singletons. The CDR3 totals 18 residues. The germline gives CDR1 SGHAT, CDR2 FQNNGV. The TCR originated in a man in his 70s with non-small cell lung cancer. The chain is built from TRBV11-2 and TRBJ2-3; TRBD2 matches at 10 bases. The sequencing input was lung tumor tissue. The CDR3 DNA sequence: TGTGCCAGGAGCCCTGTACTAGCGGGGCCCTTGAGCACAGATAGGCAGTATTTT. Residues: CARSPVLAGPLSTDRQYF.